This T cell receptor beta chain is from a study of T cell clonotyping in hematopoietic cell transplantation. Blood collection times were about day -28 and days 30, 100, 180 posttransplant. Worth noting for this clone: Its specificity is not known.

This table comes from immunoSEQ multiplex PCR, and its TCRdb copy is limited to in-frame clones, with some not included. The sample consists of roughly 30,000 clones, more than 85% of them appearing once. CDR3 length equals 16 residues. Losses at the gene ends were 6 bases for V and 5 bases for J; bases not matched to a gene: 10. Looked up from germline, CDR1 is MNHNY and CDR2 is SVGAGI (reference sequence). Findings and caveats of the study: After transplant, recipient diversity fell while pathologically expanded clonotypes grew through day 180. Higher Inverse Simpson Index values in graft donor and pretransplant recipient predicted broader posttransplant TCR diversity. Without cell sorting, CD4 versus CD8 contributions remain unresolved.

The source was PBMCs, collected 100 days after allogeneic stem cell transplant. The V gene is TRBV6-6, the J gene TRBJ1-3; 10 nucleotides agree with TRBD1. This sequence was found in a female patient aged 50-59 years who had an allogeneic stem cell transplant from a related donor, so the T cells may come from the graft donor. Some clones in this sample may be carry-over from other donors' samples. Here the CDR3 reads CASSLRMGQGRNTIYF. CDR3 sequence (DNA): TGTGCCAGCAGCCTACGAATGGGACAGGGGAGAAACACCATATATTTT.